These 18 T cell receptor beta chains were sequenced from one sample in a study of persistence of HIV-infected CD4 T cells. Overlapping HIV-1 Gag 15-mer peptides at about 1 ug per peptide per mL were used. Memory cells lacking CD40L and CD69 with high CD45RO were sorted. The immunoSEQ assay was version 4, run in survey mode. This table comes from immunoSEQ multiplex PCR, and its TCRdb copy is limited to in-frame clones, with some not included. The table has about 36,000 clones, over 75% seen once; the top ten hold approximately 5.4%. Their target antigens are unknown. Source: cultured CD4+ T cells from PBMCs, taken from a patient who received antiretroviral therapy. These receptors came from an adult with HIV. The donor label of this sample is uncertain.

The V and J genes are TRBV29-1 and TRBJ2-2, with 8 bases identical to TRBD1. The CDR3 is 14 residues long. With 6 bases clipped from V and 5 bases from J, the junction kept 8 bases outside the gene matches. The germline gives CDR1 SQVTM, CDR2 ANQGSEA. CDR3 region: CSVVTGVGTGELFF. DNA of the CDR3: TGCAGCGTGGTGACAGGGGTGGGAACCGGGGAGCTGTTTTTT.

The chain is built from TRBV7-2 and TRBJ1-2; no definite D call. Trimming cost V 2 bases and J 8 bases, with 12 bases left between them. This CDR3 is 13 amino acids long. Germline CDR1 is SGHTA and CDR2 is FQGNSA. The DNA for the CDR3 is TGTGCCAGCAGCTTAAGTCGGGGAATGGGCTACACCTTC. It specifies CASSLSRGMGYTF.

The V gene is TRBV11-2, the J gene TRBJ1-3; D not certain. CDR3 length: 18 amino acids. V was pared by 1 base and J by 0 bases, with 16 bases between. CDR1 SGHAT and CDR2 FQNNGV come from the germline V gene. Written as DNA, the CDR3 is TGTGCCAGCAGCTTAGCCGCGGGAAACTACGTCTCTGGAAACACCATATATTTT. Amino acids: CASSLAAGNYVSGNTIYF.

The V call is TRBV6-5, the J call TRBJ1-6; 8 bases map to TRBD1. Germline V lookup: CDR1 MNHEY, CDR2 SVGAGI. The CDR3 contains 14 residues. V dropped 6 bases and J dropped 5; count of bases not matched to a gene: 3. CDR3: CASSRGQDNSPLHF. DNA for the CDR3: TGTGCCAGCAGCCGGGGACAGGATAATTCACCCCTCCACTTT.

CDR3 loop: CASSGGGFDQPQHF. The DNA for the CDR3 is TGTGCCAGCAGTGGAGGAGGGTTCGATCAGCCCCAGCATTTT. This sequence joins TRBV2 and TRBJ1-5, with D uncertain. Germline V CDR1 and CDR2: SNHLY, FYNNEI. The length of the CDR3 is 14 residues. The V gene lost 4 bases and the J gene lost 5 bases, with 12 bases spanning the gap.

The V gene is TRBV27, the J gene TRBJ1-2; D not certain. Per germline, CDR1 MNHEY and CDR2 SMNVEV (reference sequence). The CDR3 is made up of 12 amino acids. The germline V and J ends were trimmed by 3 bases and 4 bases, with 6 bases remaining between them. The CDR3 nucleotides read TGTGCCAGCAGTTTCAGAGGCTATGGCTACACCTTC. This codes for CASSFRGYGYTF.

V is TRBV10-3 and J is TRBJ2-1; D may be TRBD2 (5 bases). V lost 3 bases and J 0 bases, leaving 6 bases between the germline ends. The CDR3 runs 14 residues. Germline V lookup: CDR1 ENHRY, CDR2 SYGVKD. CDR3 residues: CAISDTSSYNEQFF. In DNA, the CDR3 is TGTGCCATCAGTGACACTAGCTCCTACAATGAGCAGTTCTTC.

This chain links TRBV2 with TRBJ2-1; 7 nucleotides agree with TRBD2. Germline V gene sequence: CDR1 SNHLY, CDR2 FYNNEI. The V segment lost 2 bases and the J segment 1 base; nucleotides outside the gene matches: 5. CDR3 length: 16 residues. This CDR3 is CASSEYGGVSYNEQFF. DNA of the CDR3: TGTGCCAGCAGTGAATATGGGGGGGTTTCCTACAATGAGCAGTTCTTC.

This chain joins TRBV9 and TRBJ1-4, with a weak D call TRBD1 (6 bases). Per germline, CDR1 SGDLS and CDR2 YYNGEE. V lost 4 bases and J lost 8, with 18 bases in between. This CDR3 is built from 15 residues. CDR3 loop: CASSPRDTTGEKLFF. The CDR3, as DNA: TGTGCCAGCAGCCCTCGGGACACAACGGGGGAAAAACTGTTTTTT.

This clone showed up just a few times. The chain has TRBV5-1 and TRBJ2-1; D possibly corresponds to TRBD1 (6 bases). The V gene lost 3 bases and the J gene lost 0 bases, with 16 bases spanning the gap. Germline lookup yields CDR1 SGHRS and CDR2 YFSETQ. The CDR3 loop spans 17 amino acids. The CDR3 loop is CASSSTGQMSSYNEQFF. The CDR3 bases are TGCGCCAGCAGCTCCACGGGACAAATGAGCTCCTACAATGAGCAGTTCTTC.

This sequence joins TRBV5-1 and TRBJ2-1; the match to TRBD2 covers 8 bases. Per germline, CDR1 SGHRS and CDR2 YFSETQ. The CDR3 covers 13 residues. V lost 1 base to trimming and J lost 10 bases; unmatched junction nucleotides: 4. The CDR3: CASSLLQRGEQFF. The CDR3 region has the DNA TGCGCCAGCAGCTTGCTCCAGCGGGGGGAGCAGTTCTTC.

The chain recombines TRBV2 with TRBJ2-1, with D perhaps TRBD2 (5 bases). Germline assignment: CDR1 SNHLY and CDR2 FYNNEI. The ends were cut back, 8 bases at V and 11 bases at J, with 13 bases in the middle. The CDR3 has 11 amino acids. CDR3 sequence: CASQEVAKQFF. Here the CDR3 DNA reads TGTGCCAGCCAGGAGGTCGCGAAGCAGTTCTTC.

The rearrangement uses TRBV6-4 and TRBJ1-6; TRBD1 might be the D (5 bases). The CDR3 has 13 residues. Germline V CDR1 and CDR2: MRHNA, SNTAGT. The germline V and J ends were trimmed by 6 bases and 7 bases, with 10 bases remaining between them. CDR3 amino acids: CASSREENSPLHF. DNA of the CDR3: TGTGCCAGCAGCAGGGAAGAAAATTCACCCCTCCACTTT.

In its sample, this clone was seen once. The chain combines TRBV1 with TRBJ2-1; the table's D call TRBD2 went unverified against the DNA. TRBV1 is termed a pseudogene. The CDR3 totals 19 residues. The CDR3 region has the DNA TGCACCAGCAGCCAAGACGTCAGGCTAGCGATCTACTCCTACAATGAGCAGTTCTTC. It encodes CTSSQDVRLAIYSYNEQFF.

The chain is built from TRBV19 and TRBJ2-2; 12 bases align to TRBD2. The CDR3 spans 15 residues. Germline CDR1 LNHDA, CDR2 SQIVND (reference sequence). J was trimmed by 4 bases and V by 5 bases; bases with no gene match: 2. The DNA for the CDR3 is TGTGCCAGTAGTGCTAGCGGGGGGGGCACCGGGGAGCTGTTTTTT. Translating gives CASSASGGGTGELFF.

The CDR3 sequence: CASSVVRGGNTGELFF. CDR3 sequence (DNA): TGTGCCAGCAGCGTAGTGCGGGGGGGGAACACCGGGGAGCTGTTTTTT. The rearrangement joins TRBV9 to TRBJ2-2; 9 positions match TRBD2. The CDR3 spans 16 residues. Germline assignment: CDR1 SGDLS and CDR2 YYNGEE. V was clipped by 0 bases and J by 1 base; unmatched bases: 1.

This chain uses TRBV28 with TRBJ2-7, with 7 bases lining up with TRBD2. V lost 2 bases to trimming and J lost 2 bases; unmatched junction nucleotides: 3. This CDR3 spans 14 amino acids. The germline V gene encodes CDR1 MDHEN and CDR2 SYDVKM. In nucleotides, the CDR3 is TGTGCCAGCAGTTTAGCGGGGGTGGCCTACGAGCAGTACTTC. Protein sequence: CASSLAGVAYEQYF.

V and J are TRBV6-1 and TRBJ1-6; D remains unclear. V was shortened by 2 bases and J by 8 bases, with 7 bases between the two germline ends. Germline V gene sequence: CDR1 MNHNS, CDR2 SASEGT. The CDR3 is 13 residues long. CDR3 in amino acids: CASSEYGDSPLHF. The CDR3 nucleotides are TGTGCCAGCAGTGAATATGGAGATTCACCCCTCCACTTT.